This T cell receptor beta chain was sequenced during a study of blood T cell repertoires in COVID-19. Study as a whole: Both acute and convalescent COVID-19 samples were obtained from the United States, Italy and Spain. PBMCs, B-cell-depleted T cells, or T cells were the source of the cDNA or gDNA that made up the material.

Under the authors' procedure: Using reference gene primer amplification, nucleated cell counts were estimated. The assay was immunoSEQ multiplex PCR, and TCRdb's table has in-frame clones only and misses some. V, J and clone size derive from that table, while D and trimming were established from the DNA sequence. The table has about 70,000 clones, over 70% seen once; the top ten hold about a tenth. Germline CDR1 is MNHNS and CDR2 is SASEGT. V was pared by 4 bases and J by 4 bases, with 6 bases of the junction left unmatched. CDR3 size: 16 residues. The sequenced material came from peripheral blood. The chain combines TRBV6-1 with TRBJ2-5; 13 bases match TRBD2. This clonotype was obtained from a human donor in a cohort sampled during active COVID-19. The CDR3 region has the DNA TGTGCCAGCAGTGCGACAACTAGCGGGGGGGCAGAGACCCAGTACTTC. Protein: CASSATTSGGAETQYF.